Each of the 27 T cell receptor beta chains below was sequenced from the same sample in a study of radiation and T cells in renal cell carcinoma. Sequencing was performed with immunoSEQ multiplex PCR; in TCRdb, only in-frame clones are kept and a portion is missing. The sample carries some 120,000 clones, roughly 80% recorded once. Noted time point: baseline pretreatment blood. The treatment is: 15 Gy SBRT to primary tumor, nephrectomy 4 weeks later. Sample: blood, taken from a patient whose treatment included radiotherapy and nephrectomy. These receptors all come from an older woman with renal cell carcinoma.

The V and J genes are TRBV5-4 and TRBJ2-3, with TRBD2 matching over 9 bases. The CDR3 has 15 residues. Trimming cost V 3 bases and J 5 bases; bases outside gene matches: 7. The germline V gene has CDR1 SGHNT and CDR2 YYREEE (reference sequence). In DNA, the CDR3 is TGTGCCAGCAGCTGGCGCGCGGGAGGGGGAGATACGCAGTATTTT. It translates to CASSWRAGGGDTQYF.

CDR3 amino acids: CASSPPASGGVRAFF. For the CDR3, the DNA is TGTGCCAGCAGTCCACCCGCCTCAGGGGGCGTGAGAGCTTTCTTT. The chain combines TRBV11-2 with TRBJ1-1; TRBD1 matches at 8 bases. The CDR3 runs 15 residues. V lost 6 bases, J lost 10 bases, and 16 bases stayed unmatched. Germline V lookup: CDR1 SGHAT, CDR2 FQNNGV.

This rearrangement joins TRBV7-6 to TRBJ2-7; D is possibly TRBD1 (7 bases). V gave up 1 base and J gave up 3 bases, with 22 bases separating them. CDR1 and CDR2 from the germline V gene are SGHVS and FNYEAQ. This CDR3 has 18 residues. CDR3 in amino acids: CASSLEAPRSGGIYEQYF. Here the CDR3 DNA reads TGTGCCAGCAGCTTAGAAGCCCCTCGGTCAGGGGGGATCTACGAGCAGTACTTC.

J is TRBJ1-4 and V is TRBV19; 8 bases are a match to TRBD1. The CDR3 has 13 amino acids. J lost 10 bases, V lost 6 bases, and 7 bases had no gene match. CDR1 is LNHDA, CDR2 SQIVND, per germline (reference sequence). The CDR3 reads CASSGQGWGKLFF. The CDR3 DNA reads as TGTGCCAGTAGCGGACAGGGTTGGGGAAAACTGTTTTTT.

In its sample, this clone was seen once. CDR3: CASSLAASALYEQYF. The CDR3 DNA is TGTGCCAGCAGTTTGGCTGCTAGCGCATTGTACGAGCAGTACTTC. The chain carries TRBV28 and TRBJ2-7, with D perhaps TRBD2 (6 bases). V was clipped by 3 bases and J by 4 bases, with 16 bases between them. Germline loops: CDR1 MDHEN, CDR2 SYDVKM. This CDR3 spans 15 amino acids.

The chain uses TRBV19 and TRBJ2-7; perhaps TRBD2 as D (6 bases). Germline assignment: CDR1 LNHDA and CDR2 SQIVND (reference sequence). Deletions cut 0 bases from V and 11 bases from J, with 14 bases between. CDR3 size: 13 residues. This CDR3 reads CASSIDRSGSKYF. The CDR3 coding sequence is TGTGCCAGTAGTATAGATCGGTCCGGGAGCAAGTACTTC.

This sequence joins TRBV13 and TRBJ1-3; no reliable D call. Trimming pared 9 bases from V and 4 bases from J, leaving 7 bases between. CDR3 size: 11 residues. Germline V lookup: CDR1 PRHDT, CDR2 FYEKMQ (reference sequence). CDR3 sequence: CASSRGNTIYF. CDR3 sequence (DNA): TGTGCCAGTTCGCGAGGAAACACCATATATTTT.

The sample holds one count of this clone. The chain recombines TRBV6-1 with TRBJ2-2; D remains unclear. Trimming pared 6 bases from V and 3 bases from J, leaving 8 bases between. CDR1 is MNHNS, CDR2 SASEGT, per germline. The length of the CDR3 is 13 residues. CDR3: CASSQLHTGELFF. CDR3 in DNA: TGTGCCAGCAGCCAACTCCACACCGGGGAGCTGTTTTTT.

J is TRBJ2-1 and V is TRBV28, with D possibly matching TRBD1 (6 bases). The V gene's germline CDR1 is MDHEN and CDR2 SYDVKM. This CDR3 is 13 amino acids long. V lost 2 bases to trimming and J lost 5 bases, with 7 bases between them. The CDR3 region has the DNA TGTGCCAGCAGTTTAGGGGGCCACAATGAGCAGTTCTTC. Protein sequence: CASSLGGHNEQFF.

This clone was counted a few times. The chain carries TRBV5-6 and TRBJ2-7; D may be TRBD1 (6 bases). Germline CDR1 SGHDT, CDR2 YYEEEE. V shed 4 bases and J shed 7 bases, with 12 bases lying between them. CDR3 size: 12 residues. In nucleotides, the CDR3 is TGTGCCAGCAGCCGACAGGAACGAGAGCAGTACTTC. Protein: CASSRQEREQYF.

The chain uses TRBV18 and TRBJ2-1; 14 bases are a match to TRBD2. V lost 4 bases, J lost 8 bases, and 13 bases stayed unmatched. CDR1 KGHSH and CDR2 LQKENI come from the germline V gene. The CDR3 is 18 residues long. The CDR3 loop is CASSRLTGTSGSGDEQFF. CDR3 nucleotide sequence: TGTGCCAGCTCACGGTTAACGGGGACTAGCGGGAGTGGCGATGAGCAGTTCTTC.

This clone appeared a few times. The CDR3 DNA sequence: TGTGCCAGCAGTTTTTATTCCGGGACAGGGGCCTACGAGCAGTACTTC. Its protein is CASSFYSGTGAYEQYF. J is TRBJ2-7 and V is TRBV5-4, with TRBD1 matching over 10 bases. The CDR3 is made up of 16 amino acids. J lost 2 bases, V lost 5 bases, and 10 bases had no gene match. Germline-derived CDR1 and CDR2 are SGHNT and YYREEE (reference sequence).

The chain links TRBV18 to TRBJ1-4; D unclear. The CDR3 is made up of 15 amino acids. Per germline, CDR1 KGHSH and CDR2 LQKENI. The germline V and J ends were trimmed by 3 bases and 6 bases, with 14 bases remaining between them. The CDR3 is CASSPTHLEYEKLFF. CDR3 coding DNA: TGTGCCAGCTCACCGACCCACCTAGAGTATGAAAAACTGTTTTTT. Based on the CDR3 plus reference TRBV18 and TRBJ1-4, the full variable domain is NAGVMQNPRHLVRRRGQEARLRCSPMKGHSHVYWYRQLPEEGLKFMVYLQKENIIDESGMPKERFSAEFPKEGPSILRIQQVVRGDSAAYFCASSPTHLEYEKLFFGSGTQLSVL.

The V call is TRBV5-4, the J call TRBJ2-2, with D perhaps given as TRBD1 or TRBD2 (5 bases each). This CDR3 spans 15 amino acids. CDR1 is SGHNT, CDR2 YYREEE, per germline (reference sequence). Trimming cost V 0 bases and J 4 bases, with 10 bases left between them. CDR3 bases: TGTGCCAGCAGCTTGGCCGGGACGGGCACCGGGGAGCTGTTTTTT. It encodes CASSLAGTGTGELFF.

This clone occurred once. The chain recombines TRBV5-1 with TRBJ2-5, with D perhaps TRBD1 (6 bases). CDR1 SGHRS and CDR2 YFSETQ come from the germline V gene. Between the trimmed V and J ends, which lost 0 bases and 5 bases, there was a span of 17 bases. The CDR3 spans 16 residues. This chain's CDR3 is CASSLALGGQGETQYF. The CDR3 DNA follows: TGCGCCAGCAGCTTGGCCCTAGGTGGGCAGGGGGAGACCCAGTACTTC.

The chain is built from TRBV2 and TRBJ2-7; the D gene could be TRBD1 or TRBD2 (6 bases each). The ends were cut back, 7 bases at V and 5 bases at J, with 15 bases in the middle. The CDR3 extends over 13 amino acids. CDR1 is SNHLY and CDR2 is FYNNEI in the germline V gene. The CDR3 coding sequence is TGTGCCAGCAAGCTAGGGGGGTTGGACGAGCAGTACTTC. It is translated as CASKLGGLDEQYF.

V is TRBV19 and J is TRBJ1-1, with 9 bases lining up with TRBD1. The germline V gene encodes CDR1 LNHDA and CDR2 SQIVND (reference sequence). The CDR3 has 15 residues. V shed 3 bases, J shed 5 bases, and the junction held 7 bases outside the gene matches. CDR3 amino acids: CASSIAGTGWTEAFF. Here the CDR3 DNA reads TGTGCCAGTAGTATCGCCGGGACAGGGTGGACTGAAGCTTTCTTT.

The rearrangement uses TRBV5-1 and TRBJ2-2; D may be TRBD1 (6 bases). The CDR3 runs to 18 residues. The germline gives CDR1 SGHRS, CDR2 YFSETQ. Trimming pared 7 bases from V and 1 base from J, leaving 23 bases between. CDR3 sequence reads: CASGYGRIIGGNTGELFF. DNA of the CDR3: TGCGCCAGCGGATACGGGCGAATTATAGGGGGGAACACCGGGGAGCTGTTTTTT.

This clone was observed a few times. CDR3 in DNA: TGTGCCAGCAGTGGGTCGGCAGGGGGTGGCTGGGAGACCCAGTACTTC. It yields the protein CASSGSAGGGWETQYF. V usage is TRBV6-1 and J usage is TRBJ2-5; 7 positions agree with TRBD1. CDR3 length equals 16 residues. J was trimmed by 5 bases and V by 4 bases; bases with no gene match: 13. Germline CDR1 MNHNS, CDR2 SASEGT.

The gene calls are TRBV7-6 and TRBJ1-5; 7 positions agree with TRBD1. The CDR3 is 14 amino acids. V gave up 4 bases and J gave up 5 bases; unmatched junction bases: 5. Germline V CDR1 and CDR2: SGHVS, FNYEAQ. The CDR3 spells CASSSTGDDQPQHF. The CDR3 DNA reads as TGTGCCAGCAGCTCCACAGGGGACGATCAGCCCCAGCATTTT.

The chain links TRBV19 to TRBJ1-3; no clear D. Trimming took off 3 bases at V and 8 bases at J, with 11 bases between the two ends. The CDR3 loop spans 13 amino acids. Germline-derived CDR1 and CDR2 are LNHDA and SQIVND (reference sequence). This CDR3 is CASSITRRDTIYF. The CDR3, as DNA: TGTGCCAGTAGTATCACCCGGCGGGACACCATATATTTT.

The chain couples TRBV6-5 to TRBJ2-3, with D possibly TRBD1 on 6 matching bases. V gave up 5 bases and J gave up 3 bases, with 15 bases separating them. The CDR3 has 15 residues. Germline values: CDR1 MNHEY, CDR2 SVGAGI. CDR3 sequence reads: CASSPTGPGTDTQYF. The CDR3 DNA reads as TGTGCCAGCAGTCCGACAGGCCCGGGGACAGATACGCAGTATTTT.

This chain uses TRBV7-6 with TRBJ2-2; D unclear. Trimming pared 0 bases from V and 4 bases from J, leaving 6 bases between. CDR3 length equals 14 residues. Per the germline V gene, CDR1 is SGHVS and CDR2 is FNYEAQ. CDR3 DNA sequence: TGTGCCAGCAGCTTAGCGCGGCTCACCGGGGAGCTGTTTTTT. As protein: CASSLARLTGELFF.

The chain carries TRBV2 and TRBJ2-2; TRBD2 agrees at 9 bases. The CDR3 spans 21 residues. The V and J ends lost 8 bases and 7 bases, in that order; junction bases with no gene match: 29. Per germline, CDR1 SNHLY and CDR2 FYNNEI. CDR3 loop: CASGKRFAGGPNIVRGGELFF. As DNA, the CDR3 is TGTGCCAGCGGGAAGCGATTCGCGGGAGGGCCGAATATTGTTCGCGGCGGGGAGCTGTTTTTT.

This chain connects TRBV28 to TRBJ2-5; D is unresolved. The V gene's germline CDR1 is MDHEN and CDR2 SYDVKM. The V end lost 2 bases, the J end lost 13 bases, and 11 bases lay between the germline ends. The CDR3 spans 11 residues. The CDR3 DNA reads TGTGCCAGCAGTTTAGTAGGAGAACTGTACTTC. The encoded protein is CASSLVGELYF.

This clone was detected a few times. The rearrangement uses TRBV29-1 and TRBJ2-7; D may correspond to TRBD1 or TRBD2 (5 bases each). CDR3 length: 13 residues. Trimming stripped 0 bases from V and 2 bases from J, with 8 bases between. The germline V gene encodes CDR1 SQVTM and CDR2 ANQGSEA. The CDR3 DNA sequence: TGCAGCGTTGAAGAGGGGACGACCTACGAGCAGTACTTC. Residues: CSVEEGTTYEQYF.

The V gene is TRBV6-6, the J gene TRBJ1-1; no firm D call. Deletions cut 6 bases from V and 3 bases from J, with 8 bases between. The CDR3 length is 12 residues. Germline CDR1 reads MNHNY; CDR2 reads SVGAGI (reference sequence). CDR3: CASRRADTEAFF. CDR3 coding DNA: TGTGCCAGCAGGAGAGCAGACACTGAAGCTTTCTTT.